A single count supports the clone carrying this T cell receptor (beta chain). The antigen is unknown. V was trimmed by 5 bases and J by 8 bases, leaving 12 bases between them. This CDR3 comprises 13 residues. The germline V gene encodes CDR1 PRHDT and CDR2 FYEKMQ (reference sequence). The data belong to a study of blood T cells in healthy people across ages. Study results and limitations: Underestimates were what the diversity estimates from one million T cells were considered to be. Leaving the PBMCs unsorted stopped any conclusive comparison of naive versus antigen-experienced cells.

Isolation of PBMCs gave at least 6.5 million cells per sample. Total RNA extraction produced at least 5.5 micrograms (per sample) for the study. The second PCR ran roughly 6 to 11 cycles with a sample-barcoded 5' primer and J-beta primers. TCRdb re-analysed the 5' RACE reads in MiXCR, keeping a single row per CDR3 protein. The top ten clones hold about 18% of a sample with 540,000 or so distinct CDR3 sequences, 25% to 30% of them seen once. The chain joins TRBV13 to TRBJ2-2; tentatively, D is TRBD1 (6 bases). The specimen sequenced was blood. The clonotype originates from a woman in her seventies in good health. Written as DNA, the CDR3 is TGTGCCAGCAGCATCCTGGGGGCTGGGGAGCTGTTTTTT. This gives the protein CASSILGAGELFF.